These T cell receptor beta chains were read from a single sample in a study of response to subunit inactivated influenza vaccine. TCRdb fed the RT-PCR reads into MiXCR, producing one record per CDR3 protein. The sample includes hundreds of thousands of distinct CDR3 sequences, 25% of them seen just once. The sequenced sample was CD4+ T cells sorted from PBMCs, obtained 4 to 6 days after vaccination. The source of these receptors is a man aged 45 to 65 who received an inactivated influenza vaccine. Both conserved end residues are part of each CDR3. The order of the fields is J gene, clone size, V gene, CDR3 protein. Clone size is given for some rows only: seen once, a few or many times, or a class if the clone is expanded.

J: TRBJ2-7; size: NA; V: TRBV28; CDR3: CASRGTVSSYEQYF
J: TRBJ1-2; size: few; V: TRBV10-3; CDR3: CAISESDRGNYGYTF
J: TRBJ2-7; size: NA; V: TRBV7-6; CDR3: CASTRGGQGSYEQYF
J: TRBJ2-2; size: NA; V: TRBV6-2/TRBV6-3; CDR3: CASRRTWMNTGELFF
J: TRBJ2-5; size: few; V: TRBV7-2; CDR3: CASSWDRPPQETQYF
J: TRBJ1-2; size: NA; V: TRBV5-1; CDR3: CASSLGVVGDYGYTF
J: TRBJ2-5; size: NA; V: TRBV12-3/TRBV12-4; CDR3: CASRSQGLGTQYF
J: TRBJ2-1; size: NA; V: TRBV4-3; CDR3: CASSPNHNPPYNEQFF
J: TRBJ2-7; size: few; V: TRBV12-3/TRBV12-4; CDR3: CASSLDVTLSYEQYF
J: TRBJ1-5; size: NA; V: TRBV2; CDR3: CASSASNQPQHF
J: TRBJ2-1; size: few; V: TRBV11-2; CDR3: CASSPSGVWREQFF
J: TRBJ2-3; size: NA; V: TRBV5-6; CDR3: CASNLTTTDTQYF
J: TRBJ2-5; size: few; V: TRBV7-9; CDR3: CASSLQGTGLGETQYF
J: TRBJ2-7; size: NA; V: TRBV12-3/TRBV12-4; CDR3: CASRGLAGRSSYEQYF
J: TRBJ2-2; size: few; V: TRBV7-8; CDR3: CASSSPRASGVYTGELFF
J: TRBJ2-6; size: NA; V: TRBV7-3; CDR3: CASSLQGRGANVLTF
J: TRBJ2-7; size: few; V: TRBV10-3; CDR3: CAISESRGDEQYF
J: TRBJ2-1; size: NA; V: TRBV7-2; CDR3: CASRTPGRMKNEQFF
J: TRBJ2-5; size: NA; V: TRBV3-1; CDR3: CASSLISGGASDETQYF
J: TRBJ2-1; size: NA; V: TRBV28; CDR3: CASRPGPRYNEQFF
J: TRBJ1-6; size: NA; V: TRBV20-1; CDR3: CSLTGVSYNSPLHF
J: TRBJ2-7; size: many; V: TRBV10-3; CDR3: CAISEAGRLSYEQYF
J: TRBJ2-1; size: NA; V: TRBV7-9; CDR3: CASRLDSKLRYNEQFF
J: TRBJ1-1; size: NA; V: TRBV6-5; CDR3: CASSYDRVNTEAFF
J: TRBJ2-5; size: NA; V: TRBV7-2; CDR3: CASSWNRGQETQYF
J: TRBJ1-1; size: few; V: TRBV10-1; CDR3: CASSEGHLNTEAFF
J: TRBJ1-5; size: few; V: TRBV12-3/TRBV12-4; CDR3: CASRDDLGHQPQHF
J: TRBJ2-5; size: NA; V: TRBV7-2; CDR3: CASSTGLVQETQYF
J: TRBJ2-1; size: NA; V: TRBV7-8; CDR3: CASSARLASNGNEQFF
J: TRBJ2-6; size: NA; V: TRBV20-1; CDR3: CSAINRGAAPGANVLTF
J: TRBJ1-2; size: few; V: TRBV12-3/TRBV12-4; CDR3: CASSLSPSRGYTF
J: TRBJ2-1; size: NA; V: TRBV5-1; CDR3: CASSPRTLAGDYNEQFF
J: TRBJ2-2; size: NA; V: TRBV19; CDR3: CASSHTNRPGELFF
J: TRBJ1-2; size: NA; V: TRBV4-1; CDR3: CASSQDRRRGVYGYTF
J: TRBJ2-1; size: once; V: TRBV5-1; CDR3: CASSLTGGIEQFF
J: TRBJ2-6; size: once; V: TRBV5-1; CDR3: CASSLEGTTTGANVLTF
J: TRBJ2-1; size: NA; V: TRBV5-1; CDR3: CASSDGTLDQRQFF
J: TRBJ2-3; size: few; V: TRBV7-6; CDR3: CASSLQLRDTQYF
J: TRBJ2-1; size: many; V: TRBV18; CDR3: CASSGTGGGNEQFF
J: TRBJ2-4; size: NA; V: TRBV20-1; CDR3: CSAGQGAGIQYF
J: TRBJ2-3; size: NA; V: TRBV27; CDR3: CASSLKPPREGVSTDTQYF
J: TRBJ2-7; size: NA; V: TRBV28; CDR3: CASSSLTGEEYF
J: TRBJ2-7; size: NA; V: TRBV20-1; CDR3: CSASSRTSYYEQYF